This T cell receptor beta chain was recorded in a study of OX40 agonist ivuxolimab in advanced cancers. Study details: At 75% to 90% male, the cohort had a mean age of 60 years, ranging from 23 to 79.

Study results and limitations: Circulating CD4+ and CD8+ T cells showed clonal expansion by week 6 at 0.1 to 3.0 mg/kg. In general, CD8+ T cells held more expanded clones than CD4+ did, on average.

This clone was counted a single time. The antigen is undetermined. The assay was immunoSEQ multiplex PCR, and TCRdb's table has in-frame clones only and misses some. This table has around 70,000 clones, roughly 82% appearing once. There are 14 residues in the CDR3. Germline V CDR1 and CDR2: SGHKS, YYEKEE (reference sequence). V was clipped by 1 base and J by 2 bases; unmatched bases: 0. The chain uses TRBV5-5 and TRBJ1-5; 7 bases line up with TRBD1. The sequenced sample was CD4+ or CD8+ T cells sorted from blood, obtained in a trial of the OX40 agonist ivuxolimab. The source of this sequence is an adult with an advanced solid tumor such as melanoma, head and neck, liver or kidney cancer. CDR3 sequence: CASSLTGGNQPQHF. In nucleotides, the CDR3 is TGTGCCAGCAGCTTGACAGGGGGCAATCAGCCCCAGCATTTT.